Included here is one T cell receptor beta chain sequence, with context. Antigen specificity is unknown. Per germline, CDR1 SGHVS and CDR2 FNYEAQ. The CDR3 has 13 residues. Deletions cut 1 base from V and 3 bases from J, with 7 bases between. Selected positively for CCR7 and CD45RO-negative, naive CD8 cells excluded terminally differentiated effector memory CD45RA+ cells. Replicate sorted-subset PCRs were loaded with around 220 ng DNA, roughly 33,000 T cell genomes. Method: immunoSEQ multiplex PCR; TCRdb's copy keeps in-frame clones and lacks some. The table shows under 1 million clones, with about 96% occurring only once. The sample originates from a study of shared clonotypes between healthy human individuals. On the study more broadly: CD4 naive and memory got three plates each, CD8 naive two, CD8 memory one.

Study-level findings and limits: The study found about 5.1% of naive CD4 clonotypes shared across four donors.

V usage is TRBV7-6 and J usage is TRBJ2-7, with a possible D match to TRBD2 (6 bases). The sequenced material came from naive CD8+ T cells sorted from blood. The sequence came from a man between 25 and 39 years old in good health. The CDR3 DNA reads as TGTGCCAGCAGCTTAGAGACTAGCTACGAGCAGTACTTC. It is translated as CASSLETSYEQYF.